This entry describes one T cell receptor (beta chain). This CDR3 contains 15 residues. The ends lost 6 bases at V and 3 bases at J; junction bases unmatched: 4. CDR1 MNHEY and CDR2 SVGAGI come from the germline V gene. These data come from a study of siplizumab effects on memory and regulatory T cells. Only in-frame clones appear in the TCRdb table, and some are missing; sequencing was by immunoSEQ multiplex PCR. Found here are around 110,000 clones, around 94% of them singletons; the top ten hold approximately 1.8%. The chain couples TRBV6-5 to TRBJ2-1; 11 bases match TRBD2. The sequenced sample was non-Treg CD4+ T cells sorted from blood. This sequence was found in a human donor in good health. CDR3 amino acids: CASRPGLAGYNEQFF. In DNA form, the CDR3 reads TGTGCCAGCAGACCTGGACTAGCGGGCTACAATGAGCAGTTCTTC.